This TCR beta chain was identified during a study of control samples from healthy donors and cancer patients. Clones were read by immunoSEQ multiplex PCR, and TCRdb kept only the in-frame ones, dropping some. The sample lists roughly 150,000 clones, about 93% occurring once. Looked up from germline, CDR1 is KGHSH and CDR2 is LQKENI. CDR3 length: 19 residues. V was clipped by 1 base and J by 1 base, with 23 bases between them. The TCR was taken from a man aged 50 to 60 in good health. V and J are TRBV18 and TRBJ2-7; the D is unclear. Sequenced: blood. Here the CDR3 reads CASSPRDLSSSILSYEQYF. The DNA for the CDR3 is TGTGCCAGCTCACCACGTGATCTGAGTTCCTCGATTCTATCCTACGAGCAGTACTTC.